The T cell receptor beta chain under discussion was sequenced for a study of blood T cell repertoires in COVID-19. Overall study: Specimens from acute and convalescent COVID-19 originated in the United States, Italy and Spain. In each case, the material was cDNA or gDNA derived from T cells, B-cell-depleted T cells, or PBMCs.

Authors' methods: How many nucleated cells were present was estimated from reference gene primer amplification. Assay: immunoSEQ multiplex PCR; the TCRdb copy retains only in-frame clones and omits some. Clonal size and the V and J genes are those of that table, whereas D and trimming came from the DNA. The sample records roughly 49,000 clones, 85% to 95% being singletons. This CDR3 comprises 13 residues. Per the germline V gene, CDR1 is LNHDA and CDR2 is SQIVND (reference sequence). The ends were cut back, 7 bases at V and 9 bases at J, with 16 bases in the middle. This clonotype was obtained from a woman aged 80 or older with acute or convalescent COVID-19. The genes are TRBV19 and TRBJ1-5; D is uncertain. The sequencing input was peripheral blood. Here the CDR3 reads CASTPWFSGPQHF. The CDR3 DNA follows: TGTGCCAGTACCCCCTGGTTCTCAGGGCCCCAGCATTTT. The full variable domain, with the rest looked up from reference TRBV19 and TRBJ1-5, is DGGITQSPKYLFRKEGQNVTLSCEQNLNHDAMYWYRQDPGQGLRLIYYSQIVNDFQKGDIAEGYSVSREKKESFPLTVTSAQKNPTAFYLCASTPWFSGPQHFGDGTRLSIL.